Listed below are T cell receptor beta chains from one sample, sequenced in a study of identical twins. TCRdb reprocessed the 5' RACE reads with MiXCR, giving one entry per CDR3 protein. This sample has 650,000 to 750,000 distinct CDR3 sequences, with over 20% found just once. The sample was also reused in another study, on T cells expressing NK-cell markers.

The specimen sequenced was PBMCs. Receptor source: a woman under 30 in good health. Both conserved end residues are part of each CDR3. A D gene is named only where the DNA matches it firmly. Only part of the rows carry a size: once, few, many, or a class if the clone is expanded.

D gene	clone size	V gene	J gene	CDR3 protein	CDR3 DNA
.	.	TRBV7-9	TRBJ2-7	CASSSMSVEQYF	TGTGCCAGCAGCTCCATGTCGGTCGAGCAGTACTTC
.	few	TRBV29-1	TRBJ2-1	CSVIGGSYNEQFF	TGCAGCGTGATCGGAGGCTCCTACAATGAGCAGTTCTTC
.	.	TRBV4-3	TRBJ2-2	CASSHLEWGNTGELFF	TGCGCCAGCAGCCATTTGGAATGGGGGAACACCGGGGAGCTGTTTTTT
.	.	TRBV12-3/TRBV12-4	TRBJ2-1	CASRQRAQGMNEQFF	TGTGCCAGCAGACAACGAGCCCAGGGGATGAATGAGCAGTTCTTC
TRBD2	.	TRBV20-1	TRBJ2-1	CSAPRGGAVNEQFF	TGCAGTGCCCCCCGGGGGGGGGCGGTCAATGAGCAGTTCTTC
.	.	TRBV6-6	TRBJ1-3	CASTIGPKFAIYF	TGTGCCAGCACCATTGGGCCGAAGTTCGCCATATATTTT
TRBD2	.	TRBV3-1	TRBJ2-1	CASSQPTSGRVHEQFF	TGTGCCAGCAGCCAACCCACTAGCGGGCGTGTCCATGAGCAGTTCTTC
.	many	TRBV20-1	TRBJ1-2	CSADTTDPYGYTF	TGCAGTGCAGATACGACAGACCCCTATGGCTACACCTTC
.	few	TRBV29-1	TRBJ1-1	CSVAPVKGNTEAFF	TGCAGCGTCGCGCCGGTAAAGGGGAACACTGAAGCTTTCTTT
.	.	TRBV10-3	TRBJ2-5	CAISASEAQGETQYF	TGTGCCATCAGCGCGTCGGAAGCCCAAGGGGAGACCCAGTACTTC
.	.	TRBV29-1	TRBJ2-3	CSVDGPDF	TGCAGCGTTGATGGCCCAGATTTT
TRBD2	many	TRBV5-1	TRBJ2-1	CASSLAGGGSYNEQFF	TGCGCCAGCAGCTTGGCTGGCGGGGGAAGTTACAATGAGCAGTTCTTC
.	.	TRBV21-1	TRBJ2-5	CATLAGRETQYF	TGTGCCACCTTAGCGGGACGAGAGACCCAGTACTTC
TRBD2	few	TRBV20-1	TRBJ2-3	CSAMTSGASTDTQYF	TGCAGTGCGATGACTAGCGGTGCTAGCACAGATACGCAGTATTTT
TRBD2	few	TRBV20-1	TRBJ2-4	CSARSGGAQNIQYF	TGCAGTGCCCGATCGGGGGGGGCCCAAAACATTCAGTACTTC
TRBD2	.	TRBV7-2	TRBJ2-7	CASSPGLAGGLFDEQYF	TGTGCCAGCAGCCCCGGACTAGCGGGGGGCCTATTCGACGAGCAGTACTTC
.	few	TRBV7-6	TRBJ2-2	CASSPDARNTGELFF	TGTGCCAGCAGCCCGGACGCTAGGAACACCGGGGAGCTGTTTTTT
.	few	TRBV5-6	TRBJ2-1	CASSLAGPRNEQFF	TGTGCCAGCAGCTTGGCTGGGCCCCGCAATGAGCAGTTCTTC
TRBD2	few	TRBV13	TRBJ2-5	CASSVGTSGGQETQYF	TGTGCCAGCAGCGTCGGGACTAGCGGGGGGCAAGAGACCCAGTACTTC